Listed below are T cell receptor beta chains from one sample, sequenced in a study of T cell repertoires in cytomegalovirus infection. Their cognate antigens are unknown. TCRdb reprocessed the reads with MiXCR, giving one entry per CDR3 protein. Of tens of thousands of distinct CDR3 sequences listed, approximately 36% are singletons. Sequenced: PBMCs, sequenced either directly or after in vitro stimulation (not recorded which). The receptor source for this set is a human donor in good health (CMV status not recorded). Some clones in this sample may be carry-over from other donors' samples. The CDR3 runs from the conserved cysteine through the conserved F or W. The D gene is left open where the match is weak. The size field is filled for only some rows; it gives once, few, many or a size class.

j_call: TRBJ1-1; d_call: TRBD1; clone_size: few; v_call: TRBV28; cdr3_aa: CASSLLDRANTEAFF; cdr3_nt: TGTGCCAGCAGTTTGTTAGACAGGGCTAACACTGAAGCTTTCTTT
j_call: TRBJ2-1; d_call: TRBD2; clone_size: -; v_call: TRBV18; cdr3_aa: CASSRLGRESEQFF; cdr3_nt: TGTGCCAGCTCACGCCTGGGGCGGGAGAGTGAGCAGTTCTTC
j_call: TRBJ2-7; d_call: -; clone_size: many; v_call: TRBV6-5; cdr3_aa: CASSYGKGRPGTYEQYF; cdr3_nt: TGTGCCAGCAGTTACGGTAAAGGCCGCCCCGGCACCTACGAGCAGTACTTC
j_call: TRBJ2-7; d_call: -; clone_size: -; v_call: TRBV7-2; cdr3_aa: CASSLAATSSPREQYF; cdr3_nt: TGTGCCAGCAGCTTAGCGGCTACTTCCTCTCCTCGAGAGCAGTACTTC
j_call: TRBJ2-7; d_call: TRBD2; clone_size: once; v_call: TRBV18; cdr3_aa: CASSPSGGAGEQYF; cdr3_nt: TGTGCCAGCTCACCCAGCGGGGGGGCCGGCGAGCAGTACTTC
j_call: TRBJ2-5; d_call: -; clone_size: many; v_call: TRBV7-2; cdr3_aa: CASSRRVGAPQETQYF; cdr3_nt: TGTGCCAGCAGTCGAAGGGTCGGGGCCCCCCAAGAGACCCAGTACTTC
j_call: TRBJ1-2; d_call: -; clone_size: -; v_call: TRBV9; cdr3_aa: CASSVVDAPPNYGYTF; cdr3_nt: TGTGCCAGCAGCGTAGTTGACGCACCCCCTAACTATGGCTACACCTTC
j_call: TRBJ2-5; d_call: TRBD2; clone_size: few; v_call: TRBV11-1; cdr3_aa: CASSSVAGSYVAQYF; cdr3_nt: TGTGCCAGCAGCTCAGTAGCGGGGTCCTATGTGGCCCAGTACTTC
j_call: TRBJ1-3; d_call: TRBD1; clone_size: few; v_call: TRBV5-4; cdr3_aa: CASSPDPGQVSGNTIYF; cdr3_nt: TGTGCCAGCAGCCCGGACCCGGGACAGGTCTCTGGAAACACCATATATTTT
j_call: TRBJ2-7; d_call: TRBD2; clone_size: -; v_call: TRBV7-2; cdr3_aa: CASSLLAGAYEQYF; cdr3_nt: TGTGCCAGCAGCCTACTAGCGGGGGCCTACGAGCAGTACTTC
j_call: TRBJ2-5; d_call: TRBD2; clone_size: -; v_call: TRBV7-9; cdr3_aa: CASSFRGGQIETQYF; cdr3_nt: TGTGCCAGCAGCTTCCGCGGGGGGCAGATAGAGACCCAGTACTTC
j_call: TRBJ2-7; d_call: TRBD2; clone_size: -; v_call: TRBV20-1; cdr3_aa: CSARDTTGGYEQYF; cdr3_nt: TGCAGTGCTAGAGACACTACGGGGGGCTACGAGCAGTACTTC
j_call: TRBJ2-3; d_call: -; clone_size: -; v_call: TRBV7-6; cdr3_aa: CARGDSTDTQYF; cdr3_nt: TGTGCCAGAGGGGACAGCACAGATACGCAGTATTTT
j_call: TRBJ2-5; d_call: TRBD1; clone_size: -; v_call: TRBV29-1; cdr3_aa: CSVVPADRVDETQYF; cdr3_nt: TGCAGCGTTGTCCCTGCTGACAGGGTCGATGAGACCCAGTACTTC
j_call: TRBJ1-2; d_call: -; clone_size: few; v_call: TRBV6-2/TRBV6-3; cdr3_aa: CASSYRELGYTF; cdr3_nt: TGTGCCAGCAGTTACAGGGAGCTTGGCTACACCTTC
j_call: TRBJ2-1; d_call: -; clone_size: few; v_call: TRBV7-2; cdr3_aa: CASSPSTRFYEQFF; cdr3_nt: TGTGCCAGCAGCCCGTCGACTAGATTCTATGAGCAGTTCTTC
j_call: TRBJ2-3; d_call: -; clone_size: -; v_call: TRBV12-3/TRBV12-4; cdr3_aa: CASSLQLSTDTQYF; cdr3_nt: TGTGCCAGCAGTTTGCAGTTGAGCACAGATACGCAGTATTTT
j_call: TRBJ1-6; d_call: -; clone_size: -; v_call: TRBV19; cdr3_aa: CASSISGTISSYNSPLHF; cdr3_nt: TGTGCCAGTAGTATCTCAGGAACAATCAGCTCCTATAATTCACCCCTCCACTTT
j_call: TRBJ2-3; d_call: TRBD1; clone_size: few; v_call: TRBV27; cdr3_aa: CASSFLDRGPDTQYF; cdr3_nt: TGTGCCAGCAGTTTTCTGGACAGGGGTCCAGATACGCAGTATTTT
j_call: TRBJ2-5; d_call: TRBD2; clone_size: -; v_call: TRBV7-8; cdr3_aa: CASSLKAGGIYQETQYF; cdr3_nt: TGTGCCAGCAGTTTAAAAGCGGGAGGGATCTACCAAGAGACCCAGTACTTC
j_call: TRBJ1-6; d_call: -; clone_size: few; v_call: TRBV6-5; cdr3_aa: CASRSNGNNSPLHF; cdr3_nt: TGTGCCAGCAGATCCAACGGCAATAATTCACCCCTCCACTTT
j_call: TRBJ2-7; d_call: TRBD1; clone_size: -; v_call: TRBV27; cdr3_aa: CASSPTGPFPYEQYF; cdr3_nt: TGTGCCAGCAGTCCGACAGGGCCCTTCCCCTACGAGCAGTACTTC
j_call: TRBJ2-7; d_call: -; clone_size: few; v_call: TRBV7-6; cdr3_aa: CASSLVVQGYEQYF; cdr3_nt: TGTGCCAGCAGCTTAGTGGTACAGGGCTACGAGCAGTACTTC
j_call: TRBJ1-3; d_call: -; clone_size: few; v_call: TRBV19; cdr3_aa: CASPSGNTIYF; cdr3_nt: TGTGCCAGCCCAAGTGGAAACACCATATATTTT
j_call: TRBJ2-3; d_call: TRBD2; clone_size: many; v_call: TRBV7-2; cdr3_aa: CASSRLQLAGRADTQYF; cdr3_nt: TGTGCCAGCAGCCGTCTCCAACTAGCGGGAAGAGCAGATACGCAGTATTTT
j_call: TRBJ1-3; d_call: -; clone_size: -; v_call: TRBV29-1; cdr3_aa: CSVGRDGNTIYF; cdr3_nt: TGCAGCGTTGGCAGGGATGGAAACACCATATATTTT
j_call: TRBJ1-2; d_call: TRBD1; clone_size: few; v_call: TRBV27; cdr3_aa: CASSLRTGSSNYGYTF; cdr3_nt: TGTGCCAGCAGTCTTCGGACAGGGAGTAGTAACTATGGCTACACCTTC
j_call: TRBJ1-1; d_call: -; clone_size: few; v_call: TRBV12-3/TRBV12-4; cdr3_aa: CASSVPPPEAFF; cdr3_nt: TGTGCCAGCAGTGTACCTCCCCCTGAAGCTTTCTTT
j_call: TRBJ2-7; d_call: TRBD2; clone_size: -; v_call: TRBV7-2; cdr3_aa: CASSLASGRDQSVWF; cdr3_nt: TGTGCCAGCAGCTTAGCTAGCGGGAGGGATCAGAGCGTTTGGTTC
j_call: TRBJ1-2; d_call: TRBD1; clone_size: -; v_call: TRBV5-6; cdr3_aa: CASSWGQPNYGYTF; cdr3_nt: TGTGCCAGCAGCTGGGGACAGCCAAACTATGGCTACACCTTC
j_call: TRBJ1-2; d_call: TRBD1; clone_size: -; v_call: TRBV19; cdr3_aa: CASRLGTGRGYTF; cdr3_nt: TGTGCCAGTAGGTTGGGGACAGGGAGAGGCTACACCTTC
j_call: TRBJ1-6; d_call: -; clone_size: -; v_call: TRBV7-2; cdr3_aa: CASSRKTGSDSPLHF; cdr3_nt: TGTGCCAGCAGCAGGAAAACAGGCTCGGATTCACCCCTCCACTTT
j_call: TRBJ1-1; d_call: TRBD1; clone_size: -; v_call: TRBV28; cdr3_aa: CASSFWGQLLNTEAFF; cdr3_nt: TGTGCCAGCAGTTTCTGGGGACAGCTTTTGAACACTGAAGCTTTCTTT
j_call: TRBJ2-1; d_call: -; clone_size: -; v_call: TRBV7-8; cdr3_aa: CASSLAGVLSSYNEQFF; cdr3_nt: TGTGCCAGCAGCTTAGCGGGAGTTTTGAGCTCCTACAATGAGCAGTTCTTC
j_call: TRBJ1-4; d_call: TRBD1; clone_size: -; v_call: TRBV19; cdr3_aa: CASSTSTGAATNEKLFF; cdr3_nt: TGTGCCAGTAGTACCTCGACAGGGGCTGCAACTAATGAAAAACTGTTTTTT
j_call: TRBJ2-3; d_call: -; clone_size: many; v_call: TRBV7-2; cdr3_aa: CASSLEGSTDTQYF; cdr3_nt: TGTGCCAGCAGCTTAGAAGGGAGCACAGATACGCAGTATTTT
j_call: TRBJ1-6; d_call: -; clone_size: -; v_call: TRBV19; cdr3_aa: CASSTGNSPLHF; cdr3_nt: TGTGCCAGTTCAACAGGGAATTCACCCCTCCACTTT
j_call: TRBJ2-7; d_call: TRBD2; clone_size: -; v_call: TRBV7-9; cdr3_aa: CASSSRGDSSYEQYF; cdr3_nt: TGTGCCAGCAGCTCCCGGGGGGATAGCTCCTACGAGCAGTACTTC
j_call: TRBJ2-1; d_call: -; clone_size: -; v_call: TRBV9; cdr3_aa: CASSVGQGTYNEQFF; cdr3_nt: TGTGCCAGCAGCGTAGGGCAGGGTACTTACAATGAGCAGTTCTTC